Below, 18 T cell receptor beta chains from the same sample are listed, as sequenced in a study of shared clonotypes between healthy human individuals. The repertoire was sequenced with immunoSEQ multiplex PCR; TCRdb's copy has only in-frame clones and lacks some. The sample carries more than 1.2 million clones, 97% to 99% recorded once. The sample taken for sequencing was naive CD4+ T cells sorted from blood. The subset was: CD45RA+ positively selected. These receptors were collected from a man between 25 and 39 years old in good health.

This chain joins TRBV20-1 and TRBJ2-7; TRBD1 matches at 8 bases. This CDR3 is built from 11 residues. Germline CDR1 and CDR2: DFQATT and SNEGSKA (reference sequence). V shed 7 bases and J 3 bases; nucleotides not matched to a gene: 2. The CDR3 DNA is TGCAGTGGCGGACAGGGCTACGAGCAGTACTTC. This codes for CSGGQGYEQYF.

This clone appeared once. This chain joins TRBV7-8 and TRBJ1-5, with unresolved D. This CDR3 has 15 amino acids. V was clipped by 7 bases and J by 5 bases, with 18 bases between them. CDR1 and CDR2 (germline): SGHVS, FQNEAQ. CDR3 DNA: TGTGCCAGCACCCCCGGGGAGGGCTCCGATCAGCCCCAGCATTTT. It codes for CASTPGEGSDQPQHF.

Points on this clone: Other DNA sequences from this sample encode an identical CDR3 as well. The chain carries TRBV9 and TRBJ2-5; 9 bases align to TRBD2. Trimming took 2 bases from V and 1 from J; bases not matched to a gene: 3. The CDR3 runs 15 residues. In germline, CDR1 is SGDLS, CDR2 YYNGEE. CDR3 protein: CASSVASGVQETQYF. CDR3 DNA: TGTGCCAGCAGCGTGGCTAGCGGGGTCCAAGAGACCCAGTACTTC.

This chain joins TRBV7-6 and TRBJ2-1; TRBD2 matches 9 bases. CDR1 SGHVS and CDR2 FNYEAQ come from the germline V gene. The length of the CDR3 is 20 residues. Trimming removed 5 bases from V and 5 bases from J; junction bases left unmatched: 22. In nucleotides, the CDR3 is TGTGCCAGCAGCCACTCCGGGCTAGCGGGAAGGGGAATGGAAAACAATGAGCAGTTCTTC. It encodes CASSHSGLAGRGMENNEQFF.

The V and J genes are TRBV6-1 and TRBJ2-1; 14 positions match TRBD2. With V trimmed by 6 bases and J by 8 bases, 6 bases remained unmatched. CDR1 MNHNS and CDR2 SASEGT come from the germline V gene. This CDR3 contains 15 residues. The CDR3 DNA is TGTGCCAGCAGCCAGGGGACTAGCGGGAGTCATGAGCAGTTCTTC. Protein sequence: CASSQGTSGSHEQFF.

The CDR3 DNA sequence: TGTGCCAGCAGTGAAACCCCAGGTACGCAGTACTTC. This encodes CASSETPGTQYF. The gene calls are TRBV6-1 and TRBJ2-7; D is undetermined. CDR3 length equals 12 residues. Trimming removed 2 bases from V and 9 bases from J, with 11 bases in between. Germline V gene lookup returns CDR1 MNHNS and CDR2 SASEGT.

The chain couples TRBV9 to TRBJ1-1; D not certain. Looked up from germline, CDR1 is SGDLS and CDR2 is YYNGEE. Trimming shortened V by 0 bases and J by 2 bases, and 11 bases separated the two germline ends. The CDR3 runs 15 residues. The CDR3 spells CASSVGVFENTEAFF. The CDR3 bases are TGTGCCAGCAGCGTAGGGGTATTTGAAAACACTGAAGCTTTCTTT.

V is TRBV11-2 and J is TRBJ2-2, with TRBD2 matching over 7 bases. J lost 2 bases, V lost 0 bases, and 6 bases had no gene match. Germline CDR1 and CDR2: SGHAT and FQNNGV. The CDR3 runs 17 residues. The CDR3 DNA is TGTGCCAGCAGCTTAGAGGTTGGCGGGAGTAACACCGGGGAGCTGTTTTTT. This translates into CASSLEVGGSNTGELFF.

The V gene is TRBV5-8, the J gene TRBJ1-5; TRBD1 is a possible D gene (6 bases). CDR3 length: 15 amino acids. Germline V gene lookup returns CDR1 SGHTS and CDR2 YDEGEE. V lost 0 bases and J lost 7, with 14 bases in between. The chain's CDR3 is CASSLGGAGRQPQHF. CDR3 bases: TGTGCCAGCAGCTTGGGGGGGGCAGGACGACAGCCCCAGCATTTT.

This chain links TRBV28 with TRBJ1-2, with D uncertain. The germline CDR1 and CDR2 sequences are MDHEN and SYDVKM. The CDR3 length is 15 residues. V was cut by 5 bases and J by 4 bases, with 17 bases left in between. DNA of the CDR3: TGTGCCAGCAGTATCACGGGGTTATCGGCCTATGGCTACACCTTC. Translated: CASSITGLSAYGYTF.

This chain connects TRBV19 to TRBJ2-2; D unclear. The ends were cut back, 9 bases at V and 3 bases at J, with 17 bases in the middle. Looked up from germline, CDR1 is LNHDA and CDR2 is SQIVND (reference sequence). The CDR3 extends over 15 amino acids. The CDR3 sequence: CASHGRVRDTGELFF. The DNA for the CDR3 is TGTGCCAGCCATGGCCGGGTTCGGGACACCGGGGAGCTGTTTTTT.

V and J are TRBV6-1 and TRBJ1-5; D gene unclear. Germline V gene data show CDR1 as MNHNS and CDR2 as SASEGT. Trimming took 7 bases from V and 0 from J, leaving 10 bases between them. The CDR3 sequence is 14 residues long. Here the CDR3 reads CASTSENSNQPQHF. The CDR3 region has the DNA TGTGCCAGCACTTCAGAAAATAGCAATCAGCCCCAGCATTTT.

Regarding this clone: Other DNA variants within this sample encode the same CDR3. This chain links TRBV5-1 with TRBJ2-1, with TRBD1 matching over 7 bases. The CDR3 is 14 amino acids. J gave up 4 bases and V 2 bases, and 3 bases lay outside the gene matches. CDR1 and CDR2 from the germline V gene are SGHRS and YFSETQ. The CDR3 loop reads CASSLGTAYNEQFF. The CDR3 DNA follows: TGCGCCAGCAGCTTAGGGACAGCGTACAATGAGCAGTTCTTC.

The chain is built from TRBV7-2 and TRBJ2-6; D gene unclear. Germline CDR1 reads SGHTA; CDR2 reads FQGNSA. V lost 6 bases to trimming and J lost 5 bases, with 11 bases between them. This CDR3 has 14 residues. The DNA for the CDR3 is TGTGCCAGCAGGCAGAGCTCCCGGGCCAACGTCCTGACTTTC. Its protein is CASRQSSRANVLTF.

V usage is TRBV30 and J usage is TRBJ1-3, with D tentatively TRBD1 (5 bases). CDR1 is GTSNPN and CDR2 is SVGIG in the germline V gene (reference sequence). Trimming pared 2 bases from V and 0 bases from J, leaving 20 bases between. This CDR3 has 18 amino acids. CDR3 region: CAWSFLWGVGLSGNTIYF. As DNA, the CDR3 is TGTGCCTGGAGTTTCCTCTGGGGGGTAGGGCTCTCTGGAAACACCATATATTTT.

This chain links TRBV6-5 with TRBJ2-1; TRBD1 is a possible D gene (5 bases). CDR3 size: 12 residues. V lost 6 bases, J lost 6 bases, and 9 bases lay in between. The germline V gene encodes CDR1 MNHEY and CDR2 SVGAGI. The CDR3 coding sequence is TGTGCCAGCAGCAGACAGAGCAATGAGCAGTTCTTC. Residues: CASSRQSNEQFF.

The chain couples TRBV6-1 to TRBJ1-5; D unresolved. From germline, CDR1 is MNHNS and CDR2 SASEGT. The CDR3 totals 15 residues. V was pared by 3 bases and J by 2 bases, with 11 bases between. Here the CDR3 DNA reads TGTGCCAGCAGTGACCAGGCTGAGGGCAATCAGCCCCAGCATTTT. Protein: CASSDQAEGNQPQHF.

V is TRBV18 and J is TRBJ2-3, with TRBD2 matching over 11 bases. The junction had 4 bases not matched to a gene; V was cut back by 4 bases and J by 4 bases. CDR1 KGHSH and CDR2 LQKENI come from the germline V gene. The CDR3 runs 15 residues. For the CDR3, the DNA is TGTGCCAGCTCACATACTAGCGGGAGTTCAGATACGCAGTATTTT. It codes for CASSHTSGSSDTQYF.